The 22 T cell receptor beta chains in this list originate from one sample, sequenced in a study of T cell repertoires in aging, cancer and after chemotherapy. Multiplex touch-down PCR with TRB-A/B primers amplified rearranged V-D-J TRB sequences. TCRdb re-derived calls from the multiplex PCR reads in MiXCR, one entry per CDR3 protein. The sample shows roughly 1,100 distinct CDR3 sequences, 25% to 30% of them seen only once. TCR beta rearrangements were amplified from peripheral blood genomic DNA. The sequencing sample was made of blood. These receptors originate from a human donor with a solid tumor. The donor label of this sample is uncertain.

This rearrangement joins TRBV20-1 to TRBJ2-1, with TRBD1 matching 7 bases. The J segment lost 8 bases and the V segment lost 6 bases, leaving 16 bases of the junction unmatched. The germline gives CDR1 DFQATT, CDR2 SNEGSKA (reference sequence). This CDR3 spans 15 amino acids. CDR3 sequence (DNA): TGCAGTGCAGGGGGCGGAGCAGCGGTCAACGATGAGCAGTTCTTC. Protein sequence: CSAGGGAAVNDEQFF.

A few counts support this clonotype. This chain uses TRBV20-1 with TRBJ1-5; D remains ambiguous. From germline, CDR1 is DFQATT and CDR2 SNEGSKA (reference sequence). The CDR3 has 12 amino acids. Trimming shortened V by 3 bases and J by 0 bases, and 3 bases separated the two germline ends. DNA of the CDR3: TGCAGTGCTAGTGGTAGCAATCAGCCCCAGCATTTT. It translates to CSASGSNQPQHF.

This clonotype is judged large. V usage is TRBV6-5 and J usage is TRBJ1-1; no reliable D call. The V and J ends lost 0 bases and 4 bases respectively, with 12 bases between them. Germline CDR1 and CDR2: MNHEY and SVGAGI. This CDR3 spans 15 amino acids. CDR3 region: CASSYSKGGLTEAFF. In DNA form, the CDR3 reads TGTGCCAGCAGTTACTCGAAGGGAGGACTCACTGAAGCTTTCTTT.

V is TRBV6-1 and J is TRBJ2-5, with 12 bases matching TRBD2. V lost 6 bases, J lost 5 bases, and 7 bases stayed unmatched. This CDR3 has 15 amino acids. Germline V gene data show CDR1 as MNHNS and CDR2 as SASEGT. The CDR3 DNA reads as TGTGCCAGCAGGGACGAGGGACTAGCGGGTGAGACCCAGTACTTC. Its protein product is CASRDEGLAGETQYF.

CDR3 residues: CASSPRNTDTQYF. The CDR3 region has the DNA TGTGCCAGCTCACCACGAAACACAGATACGCAGTATTTT. The chain combines TRBV18 with TRBJ2-3, with D unclear. This CDR3 contains 13 residues. V dropped 1 base and J dropped 2 bases, with 4 bases sitting between them. Germline CDR1 and CDR2: KGHSH and LQKENI.

The chain has TRBV11-2 and TRBJ1-1; unclear D gene. The CDR3 totals 13 residues. Germline loops: CDR1 SGHAT, CDR2 FQNNGV. V lost 4 bases and J 4 bases, leaving 10 bases between the germline ends. Here the CDR3 DNA reads TGTGCCAGCAGCTCCCCGGGGATCACTGAAGCTTTCTTT. Translation gives CASSSPGITEAFF.

In nucleotides, the CDR3 is TGTGCCAGCAGTTTGCAAGGGTCCGTGAACATTCAGTACTTC. It is translated as CASSLQGSVNIQYF. The gene calls are TRBV27 and TRBJ2-4; D ambiguous. Germline assignment: CDR1 MNHEY and CDR2 SMNVEV (reference sequence). The V end lost 3 bases, the J end lost 7 bases, and 13 bases lay between the germline ends. The CDR3 has 14 amino acids.

Comment on this clonotype: At one end the junction does not follow the germline gene, possibly because of a read error. The rearrangement uses TRBV7-2 and TRBJ2-5; 7 bases are shared with TRBD1. CDR1 SGHTA and CDR2 FQGNSA come from the germline V gene. The CDR3 covers 14 residues. The CDR3: CDSSLTTGEGTQYF. Written as DNA, the CDR3 is TGTGACAGCAGCTTAACAACAGGGGAAGGGACCCAGTACTTC.

The rearrangement links TRBV6-6 to TRBJ2-3; 12 positions agree with TRBD2. The germline V gene encodes CDR1 MNHNY and CDR2 SVGAGI (reference sequence). CDR3 length: 17 amino acids. Trimming took 0 bases from V and 5 from J; bases not matched to a gene: 6. DNA for the CDR3: TGTGCCAGCAGTTACTCGATGGGACTAGCGGGCGGAGATACGCAGTATTTT. It codes for CASSYSMGLAGGDTQYF.

The table lists this clonotype with a few counts. The CDR3 sequence is CASSLGGLPSGNTIYF. CDR3 nucleotides: TGTGCCAGCAGCTTAGGGGGACTGCCATCTGGAAACACCATATATTTT. The V and J genes are TRBV7-2 and TRBJ1-3; a possible D gene is TRBD1 (5 bases). CDR1 SGHTA and CDR2 FQGNSA come from the germline V gene. CDR3 length equals 16 residues. V was trimmed by 1 base and J by 1 base, leaving 11 bases between them.

V usage is TRBV7-6 and J usage is TRBJ1-5; D uncertain. CDR1 and CDR2 from the germline V gene are SGHVS and FNYEAQ. The CDR3 is made up of 16 amino acids. V was trimmed by 5 bases and J by 4 bases, leaving 18 bases between them. The CDR3 region has the DNA TGTGCCAGCAGCCTAGACGGCGGAGGGCGAAATCAGCCCCAGCATTTT. Protein sequence: CASSLDGGGRNQPQHF.

CDR3 protein: CASSPPRANTEAFF. CDR3 sequence (DNA): TGTGCCAGCAGCCCGCCCAGGGCGAACACTGAAGCTTTCTTT. The chain has TRBV7-2 and TRBJ1-1; maybe TRBD1 (5 bases). The CDR3 length is 14 residues. Per germline, CDR1 SGHTA and CDR2 FQGNSA. V lost 5 bases, J lost 1 base, and 11 bases lay in between. Full variable domain (missing parts from reference TRBV7-2 and TRBJ1-1): GAGVSQSPSNKVTEKGKDVELRCDPISGHTALYWYRQSLGQGLEFLIYFQGNSAPDKSGLPSDRFSAERTGGSVSTLTIQRTQQEDSAVYLCASSPPRANTEAFFGQGTRLTVV.

This clonotype is judged large (0.1 to 1%). The chain uses TRBV20-1 and TRBJ2-5; D possibly corresponds to TRBD1 (6 bases). V shed 3 bases and J shed 2 bases, with 10 bases lying between them. From germline, CDR1 is DFQATT and CDR2 SNEGSKA (reference sequence). This CDR3 has 13 residues. The CDR3 loop is CSARTTGQETQYF. The CDR3 region has the DNA TGCAGTGCTAGGACGACAGGACAAGAGACCCAGTACTTC.

This clonotype was detected a few times. The chain combines TRBV10-3 with TRBJ2-7; TRBD1 agrees at 8 bases. CDR3 length: 14 amino acids. V gave up 5 bases and J gave up 5 bases; unmatched junction bases: 8. The germline V gene has CDR1 ENHRY and CDR2 SYGVKD. This CDR3 is CAISYRQGIHEQYF. The CDR3 coding sequence is TGTGCCATCAGTTACAGACAGGGGATCCACGAGCAGTACTTC.

The gene calls are TRBV6-2 or TRBV6-3 and TRBJ2-2, with 10 bases identical to TRBD2. V gave up 4 bases and J gave up 5 bases; unmatched junction bases: 4. The CDR3 has 15 amino acids. Germline V gene data show CDR1 as MNHEY and CDR2 as SVGEGT. CDR3 in amino acids: CASSFLTSGTGELFF. For the CDR3, the DNA is TGTGCCAGCAGTTTCCTGACTAGCGGGACCGGGGAGCTGTTTTTT.

The CDR3 region is CATQGGAGGTNEQFF. CDR3 sequence (DNA): TGCGCCACCCAGGGTGGAGCGGGGGGCACAAATGAGCAGTTCTTC. This chain uses TRBV5-1 with TRBJ2-1; TRBD2 matches at 9 bases. Unmatched junction bases numbered 14, after V lost 9 bases and J lost 7 bases. Germline V CDR1 and CDR2: SGHRS, YFSETQ. This CDR3 has 15 residues.

Sample share makes this clonotype large. This sequence joins TRBV29-1 and TRBJ2-1, with D tentatively TRBD2 (5 bases). Germline lookup yields CDR1 SQVTM and CDR2 ANQGSEA. The length of the CDR3 is 13 residues. The V end was cut by 2 bases, the J end by 11 bases, with 16 bases between. Here the CDR3 DNA reads TGCAGCGTTGAATCCGAGGGCGCAGTGAAGCAGTTCTTC. Translating it yields CSVESEGAVKQFF.

The chain employs TRBV19 and TRBJ1-5; tentative D call: TRBD1 (5 bases). The germline gives CDR1 LNHDA, CDR2 SQIVND (reference sequence). CDR3 length: 12 residues. V was trimmed by 10 bases and J by 4 bases, leaving 11 bases between them. CDR3 coding DNA: TGTGCCACTCGGGGGACGAATCAGCCCCAGCATTTT. Translating gives CATRGTNQPQHF.

This clonotype was recorded a few times. The chain carries TRBV10-3 and TRBJ2-7, with D perhaps TRBD1 (6 bases). CDR3 length equals 14 residues. Germline V gives CDR1 ENHRY, CDR2 SYGVKD. The ends were cut back, 0 bases at V and 5 bases at J, with 11 bases in the middle. As DNA, the CDR3 is TGTGCCATCAGTGAGTCAAGGGACATCCACGAGCAGTACTTC. Translating gives CAISESRDIHEQYF.

Concerning this clonotype: This may come from a read error, since a much larger clone is one base off. The V call is TRBV11-2, the J call TRBJ2-7; tentatively, D is TRBD1 (6 bases). V was shortened by 6 bases and J by 8 bases, with 11 bases between the two germline ends. The germline V gene has CDR1 SGHAT and CDR2 FQNNGV. This CDR3 spans 11 amino acids. The CDR3 loop reads CASSGQYKQYF. CDR3 sequence (DNA): TGTGCCAGCAGTGGACAGTACAAGCAGTACTTC.

This clonotype is labeled as large. The rearrangement uses TRBV10-3 and TRBJ2-7, with a weak D call TRBD2 (5 bases). This CDR3 region has 12 residues. Germline loops: CDR1 ENHRY, CDR2 SYGVKD. V shed 0 bases and J shed 10 bases, with 10 bases lying between them. This CDR3 reads CAISESRGEQYF. Written as DNA, the CDR3 is TGTGCCATCAGTGAGTCACGGGGAGAACAGTACTTC.

Remarks on this clonotype: One end of the junction does not line up with germline, which may come from a read error. The V and J genes are TRBV10-3 and TRBJ1-6; maybe TRBD1 (6 bases). The germline CDR1 and CDR2 sequences are ENHRY and SYGVKD. CDR3 length: 16 amino acids. The DNA of the CDR3 is TGTGCCATCACCGGGGGGGCACAGGGCGGTAATTTACCCCTCCACTTT. This translates into CAITGGAQGGNLPLHF.